The 24 T cell receptor beta chains below come from one sample, sequenced in a study of blood T cells in healthy people across ages. Then a second PCR, running about 7 to 11 cycles, was carried out with a sample-barcoded 5' primer and a J-beta primer mix. TCRdb used MiXCR to reprocess the 5' RACE reads, holding one entry per CDR3 protein. The profile shows around 1.5 million distinct CDR3 sequences, about 43% of them singletons. Specimen: blood. The receptors derive from a woman aged 18 to 35 in good health.

The chain recombines TRBV4-1 with TRBJ2-5; D is tentatively TRBD1 or TRBD2 (5 bases each). Between the trimmed V and J ends, which lost 1 base and 2 bases, there was a span of 14 bases. From germline, CDR1 is MGHRA and CDR2 YSYEKL. The CDR3 totals 16 residues. The chain's CDR3 is CASSQGPQGGQETQYF. CDR3 bases: TGCGCCAGCAGCCAAGGCCCGCAGGGCGGGCAAGAGACCCAGTACTTC.

The chain uses TRBV30 and TRBJ1-1; unclear D gene. V was shortened by 6 bases and J by 6 bases, with 11 bases between the two germline ends. The CDR3 length is 11 residues. Germline V gene sequence: CDR1 GTSNPN, CDR2 SVGIG (reference sequence). The CDR3 sequence is CACGQSSEAFF. For the CDR3, the DNA is TGTGCCTGCGGGCAGAGCTCTGAAGCTTTCTTT.

In regard to this clonotype: One junction end disagrees with the germline gene, perhaps due to a read error. V and J are TRBV7-9 and TRBJ2-5; D gene unclear. The J call is in doubt because the DNA end fits TRBJ2-7 better. In germline, CDR1 is SEHNR, CDR2 FQNEAQ (reference sequence). The CDR3 is 12 residues long. The CDR3 nucleotides are TGTTCCAGCACCTCACAACCATACGAGCAGTACTTC. It translates to CSSTSQPYEQYF.

This chain connects TRBV30 to TRBJ2-3, with a weak D call TRBD2 (5 bases). This CDR3 is built from 14 residues. The V gene lost 1 base and the J gene lost 2 bases, with 10 bases spanning the gap. Germline V gene lookup returns CDR1 GTSNPN and CDR2 SVGIG (reference sequence). The CDR3: CAWSASDFTDTQYF. CDR3 coding DNA: TGTGCCTGGAGTGCTTCGGACTTCACAGATACGCAGTATTTT.

The chain links TRBV12-3 or TRBV12-4 to TRBJ1-1, with TRBD1 matching 9 bases. The CDR3 loop spans 16 amino acids. V dropped 7 bases and J dropped 4; count of bases not matched to a gene: 13. CDR3 DNA: TGTGCCAGCATGCCAAGGACAGGGGAACGAATCACTGAAGCTTTCTTT. The encoded protein is CASMPRTGERITEAFF.

The chain links TRBV3-1 to TRBJ2-7; D ambiguous. The ends were cut back, 2 bases at V and 2 bases at J, with 10 bases in the middle. From germline, CDR1 is LGHDT and CDR2 YNNKEL (reference sequence). The CDR3 extends over 14 amino acids. The CDR3 DNA reads as TGTGCCAGCAGCCAATCACACAGACCCTACGAGCAGTACTTC. It specifies CASSQSHRPYEQYF.

This clonotype was detected ten times or more. The V call is TRBV29-1, the J call TRBJ2-3, with 7 bases identical to TRBD2. The germline CDR1 and CDR2 sequences are SQVTM and ANQGSEA. J gave up 7 bases and V 1 base, and 11 bases lay outside the gene matches. The CDR3 totals 15 residues. DNA for the CDR3: TGCAGCGTTGAAGGGGACCTCGGCGGGAGTAATACGCAGTATTTT. Translating it yields CSVEGDLGGSNTQYF.

The chain recombines TRBV11-2 with TRBJ1-1, with D hard to call. Germline-derived CDR1 and CDR2 are SGHAT and FQNNGV. Deletions cut 5 bases from V and 6 bases from J, with 16 bases between. There are 14 residues in the CDR3. In DNA form, the CDR3 reads TGTGCCAGCAGCCCGGCGGGCAGTGCCGCTGAAGCTTTCTTT. This gives the protein CASSPAGSAAEAFF.

This clonotype was seen a handful of times. The chain links TRBV25-1 to TRBJ2-5, with D possibly TRBD2 on 5 matching bases. Germline values: CDR1 MGHDK, CDR2 SYGVNS. V was pared by 1 base and J by 0 bases, with 9 bases between. This CDR3 is built from 15 residues. The CDR3: CASSEWEKNQETQYF. The CDR3 DNA reads TGTGCCAGCAGTGAATGGGAGAAGAACCAAGAGACCCAGTACTTC.

The V call is TRBV7-9, the J call TRBJ2-1; a weak D match, TRBD2 (6 bases). The length of the CDR3 is 14 residues. Trimming stripped 5 bases from V and 8 bases from J, with 16 bases between. Germline V gene sequence: CDR1 SEHNR, CDR2 FQNEAQ (reference sequence). Written as DNA, the CDR3 is TGTGCCAGCAGCCCCGCTCTCGGGGGAGATGAGCAGTTCTTC. It specifies CASSPALGGDEQFF.

This clonotype was detected a few times. This rearrangement joins TRBV29-1 to TRBJ1-2, with TRBD1 matching over 7 bases. The germline V gene has CDR1 SQVTM and CDR2 ANQGSEA. The CDR3 covers 12 residues. The V and J ends lost 7 bases and 4 bases, in that order; junction bases with no gene match: 6. The CDR3 DNA reads as TGCAGCGGCCGACAGGGCCCCTATGGCTACACCTTC. Protein sequence: CSGRQGPYGYTF.

The J gene is TRBJ1-1, the V gene TRBV7-8, with a possible D match to TRBD1 (6 bases). The V and J ends lost 5 bases and 4 bases respectively, with 17 bases between them. There are 15 residues in the CDR3. Germline V CDR1 and CDR2: SGHVS, FQNEAQ. DNA of the CDR3: TGTGCCAGCAGCCCGGTTCGGGGGCTGGGCACTGAAGCTTTCTTT. It yields the protein CASSPVRGLGTEAFF.

The gene calls are TRBV20-1 and TRBJ1-1, with 7 bases aligning to TRBD1. The V segment lost 1 base and the J segment 5 bases; nucleotides outside the gene matches: 4. This CDR3 is 13 amino acids long. Germline assignment: CDR1 DFQATT and CDR2 SNEGSKA (reference sequence). CDR3 in amino acids: CSARVPGQTEAFF. The CDR3 DNA reads as TGCAGTGCTAGAGTCCCGGGACAGACTGAAGCTTTCTTT.

This sequence joins TRBV7-9 and TRBJ1-6, with D uncertain. V was shortened by 3 bases and J by 4 bases, with 7 bases between the two germline ends. From germline, CDR1 is SEHNR and CDR2 FQNEAQ (reference sequence). The CDR3 consists of 14 residues. CDR3 nucleotide sequence: TGTGCCAGCAGCTTGACACTTTATAATTCACCCCTCCACTTT. Translating it yields CASSLTLYNSPLHF.

This clonotype was detected many times. The chain recombines TRBV20-1 with TRBJ2-1; 8 nucleotides match TRBD2. Germline V gives CDR1 DFQATT, CDR2 SNEGSKA (reference sequence). The CDR3 is 12 residues long. V lost 7 bases and J lost 5; bases outside the gene matches: 4. The CDR3 DNA sequence: TGCAGTGGTTTAGCGGGGAACAATGAGCAGTTCTTC. Translated, it gives CSGLAGNNEQFF.

Note on this clonotype: One junction end disagrees with the germline gene, perhaps due to a read error. V and J are TRBV7-3 and TRBJ2-7; D might be TRBD1 or TRBD2, each matching 5 bases. Germline V gene lookup returns CDR1 SGHTA and CDR2 FQGTGA. The CDR3 runs 14 residues. CDR3 in amino acids: CTSSREGPSYEQYF. The DNA of the CDR3 is TGTACCAGCAGCCGAGAGGGGCCTTCCTACGAGCAGTACTTC.

The table lists this clonotype with a few counts. Written as DNA, the CDR3 is TGTGCCAGCAGACCCTCGGGGGGCTCCCCCCCCACAGATACGCAGTATTTT. Its translation: CASRPSGGSPPTDTQYF. V gene TRBV6-1 combines with J gene TRBJ2-3, with D possibly matching TRBD2 (7 bases). This CDR3 has 17 amino acids. Germline V CDR1 and CDR2: MNHNS, SASEGT. Deletions cut 6 bases from V and 2 bases from J, with 21 bases between.

The J gene is TRBJ1-4, the V gene TRBV5-1; 9 bases are a match to TRBD1. The ends lost 6 bases at V and 0 bases at J; junction bases unmatched: 6. The germline V gene has CDR1 SGHRS and CDR2 YFSETQ. The CDR3 has 16 amino acids. The CDR3 sequence: CASKPQGATTNEKLFF. The CDR3 DNA sequence: TGCGCCAGCAAACCACAGGGGGCGACAACTAATGAAAAACTGTTTTTT. Full variable domain (missing parts from reference TRBV5-1 and TRBJ1-4): KAGVTQTPRYLIKTRGQQVTLSCSPISGHRSVSWYQQTPGQGLQFLFEYFSETQRNKGNFPGRFSGRQFSNSRSEMNVSTLELGDSALYLCASKPQGATTNEKLFFGSGTQLSVL.

The V and J genes are TRBV24-1 and TRBJ2-5; 8 nucleotides agree with TRBD2. Germline loops: CDR1 KGHDR, CDR2 SFDVKD. This CDR3 comprises 14 residues. J was trimmed by 4 bases and V by 3 bases; bases with no gene match: 3. The CDR3 protein is CATSDGGLAETQYF. The CDR3, as DNA: TGTGCCACCAGTGATGGCGGACTAGCAGAGACCCAGTACTTC.

The CDR3, as DNA: TGCGCCAGCAGCCAAGAGTGGATGAACACCGGGGAGCTGTTTTTT. It translates to CASSQEWMNTGELFF. The V gene is TRBV4-1, the J gene TRBJ2-2; D not resolved. Looked up from germline, CDR1 is MGHRA and CDR2 is YSYEKL. The CDR3 contains 15 residues. Trimming removed 0 bases from V and 1 base from J, with 6 bases in between.

V and J are TRBV4-1 and TRBJ2-5, with TRBD2 as a possible D gene (8 bases). The assigned J gene may be wrong: the sequence end matches TRBJ2-7 better. CDR1 and CDR2 (germline): MGHRA, YSYEKL. The CDR3 has 17 residues. The CDR3 reads CASSQVREGTDPYEQYF. The CDR3 coding sequence is TGCGCCAGCAGCCAAGTCCGGGAGGGGACAGACCCTTACGAGCAGTACTTC.

The gene calls are TRBV5-1 and TRBJ2-1, with 9 bases that match TRBD1. Germline CDR1 is SGHRS and CDR2 is YFSETQ. CDR3 length equals 16 residues. The trim removed 0 bases at V and 7 bases at J, leaving 8 bases unmatched. CDR3 loop: CASSLGGDRAGNEQFF. CDR3 DNA: TGCGCCAGCAGCTTGGGTGGGGACAGGGCTGGGAATGAGCAGTTCTTC.

The chain uses TRBV4-1 and TRBJ1-6; D unclear. The germline CDR1 and CDR2 sequences are MGHRA and YSYEKL. Deletions cut 1 base from V and 12 bases from J, with 7 bases between. The CDR3 consists of 12 residues. CDR3 sequence (DNA): TGCGCCAGCAGCCAAGGGGCGCAACCCCTCCACTTT. It yields the protein CASSQGAQPLHF.

The rearrangement links TRBV6-5 to TRBJ1-1; D not resolved. V lost 8 bases to trimming and J lost 1 base, with 14 bases between them. CDR1 is MNHEY, CDR2 SVGAGI, per germline. The CDR3 extends over 14 amino acids. CDR3: CASFPMTRNTEAFF. In DNA form, the CDR3 reads TGTGCCAGCTTCCCAATGACAAGGAACACTGAAGCTTTCTTT.